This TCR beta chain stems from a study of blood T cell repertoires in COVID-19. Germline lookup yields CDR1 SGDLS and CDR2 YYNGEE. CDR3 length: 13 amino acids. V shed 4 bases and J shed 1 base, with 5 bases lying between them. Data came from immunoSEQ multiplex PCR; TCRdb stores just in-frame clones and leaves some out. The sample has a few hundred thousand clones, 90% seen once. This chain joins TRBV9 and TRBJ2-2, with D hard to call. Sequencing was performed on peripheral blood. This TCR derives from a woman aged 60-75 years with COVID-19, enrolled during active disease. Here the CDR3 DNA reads TGTGCCAGCAGCCGACAGAACACCGGGGAGCTGTTTTTT. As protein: CASSRQNTGELFF.